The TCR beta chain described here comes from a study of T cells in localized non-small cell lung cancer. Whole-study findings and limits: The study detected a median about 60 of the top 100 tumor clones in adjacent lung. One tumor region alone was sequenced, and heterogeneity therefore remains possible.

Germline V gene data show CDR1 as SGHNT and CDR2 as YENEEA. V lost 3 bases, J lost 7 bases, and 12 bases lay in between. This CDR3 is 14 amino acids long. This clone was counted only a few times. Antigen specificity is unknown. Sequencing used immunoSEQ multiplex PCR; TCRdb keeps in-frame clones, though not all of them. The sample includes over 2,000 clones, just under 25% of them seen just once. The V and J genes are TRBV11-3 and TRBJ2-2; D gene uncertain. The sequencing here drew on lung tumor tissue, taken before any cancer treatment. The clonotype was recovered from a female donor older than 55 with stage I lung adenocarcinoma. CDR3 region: CASSFRAGGGELFF. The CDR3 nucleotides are TGTGCCAGCAGCTTTAGGGCAGGCGGCGGGGAGCTGTTTTTT.